The 6 T cell receptor beta chains given below trace back to one sample, sequenced in a study of PD-L1 blockade in urothelial cancer. Profiled with immunoSEQ multiplex PCR; TCRdb holds only in-frame clones, not every one. The sample lists about 30,000 clones, around three quarters occurring once. Noted time point: peripheral blood 6 weeks after treatment start. This sample comprised PBMCs, obtained around atezolizumab (anti-PD-L1) treatment. The receptor source for this set is a man between 65 and 79 years old with urothelial cancer.

The chain joins TRBV6-6 to TRBJ1-6; D is unresolved. Germline lookup yields CDR1 MNHNY and CDR2 SVGAGI (reference sequence). Trimming left V 0 bases short and J 8 bases short, with 5 bases between. CDR3 length: 13 amino acids. CDR3 sequence (DNA): TGTGCCAGCAGTTACTCTCCGGATTCACCCCTCCACTTT. Protein: CASSYSPDSPLHF.

In this sample, this clone turned up a few times. The V call is TRBV11-2, the J call TRBJ2-1, with D possibly matching TRBD2 (7 bases). V shed 0 bases and J shed 15 bases, with 21 bases lying between them. The CDR3 sequence is 15 residues long. The germline V gene has CDR1 SGHAT and CDR2 FQNNGV. The CDR3 DNA reads TGTGCCAGCAGCTTAGATCAAAGTAGGGGGGGGGATCGGTTCTTC. It translates to CASSLDQSRGGDRFF.

The rearrangement joins TRBV9 to TRBJ2-1; 8 bases match TRBD2. CDR1 is SGDLS, CDR2 YYNGEE, per germline. Trimming at V came to 1 base and at J to 6 bases, leaving 9 bases not matched to a gene. CDR3 size: 16 residues. CDR3 amino acids: CASSVTSGRAANEQFF. CDR3 in DNA: TGTGCCAGCAGCGTAACTTCCGGGAGGGCCGCCAATGAGCAGTTCTTC. Combining the CDR3 with reference TRBV9 and TRBJ2-1 gives the whole variable domain DSGVTQTPKHLITATGQRVTLRCSPRSGDLSVYWYQQSLDQGLQFLIQYYNGEERAKGNILERFSAQQFPDLHSELNLSSLELGDSALYFCASSVTSGRAANEQFFGPGTRLTVL.

V gene TRBV7-2 combines with J gene TRBJ1-5; the D gene is possibly TRBD1 (6 bases). Trimming took 2 bases from V and 7 from J, leaving 9 bases between them. The germline CDR1 and CDR2 sequences are SGHTA and FQGNSA. The CDR3 is made up of 13 amino acids. The CDR3 region is CASSLTGYQPQHF. The DNA for the CDR3 is TGTGCCAGCAGCTTAACAGGGTACCAGCCCCAGCATTTT.

The V call is TRBV7-2, the J call TRBJ1-1; D gene ambiguous. The CDR3 contains 14 residues. V was pared by 6 bases and J by 1 base, with 12 bases between. Per the germline V gene, CDR1 is SGHTA and CDR2 is FQGNSA. CDR3 region: CASRVKGGNTEAFF. CDR3 coding DNA: TGTGCCAGCAGGGTGAAGGGAGGGAACACTGAAGCTTTCTTT.

The chain combines TRBV5-1 with TRBJ2-2, with 9 nucleotides matching TRBD1. Losses at the gene ends were 6 bases for V and 3 bases for J; bases not matched to a gene: 6. The CDR3 is 15 residues long. Germline CDR1 reads SGHRS; CDR2 reads YFSETQ. As DNA, the CDR3 is TGCGCCAGCACTACACAGGGGGCTCACACCGGGGAGCTGTTTTTT. Amino acid sequence: CASTTQGAHTGELFF. Full variable domain (remainder filled in from reference TRBV5-1 and TRBJ2-2): KAGVTQTPRYLIKTRGQQVTLSCSPISGHRSVSWYQQTPGQGLQFLFEYFSETQRNKGNFPGRFSGRQFSNSRSEMNVSTLELGDSALYLCASTTQGAHTGELFFGEGSRLTVL.